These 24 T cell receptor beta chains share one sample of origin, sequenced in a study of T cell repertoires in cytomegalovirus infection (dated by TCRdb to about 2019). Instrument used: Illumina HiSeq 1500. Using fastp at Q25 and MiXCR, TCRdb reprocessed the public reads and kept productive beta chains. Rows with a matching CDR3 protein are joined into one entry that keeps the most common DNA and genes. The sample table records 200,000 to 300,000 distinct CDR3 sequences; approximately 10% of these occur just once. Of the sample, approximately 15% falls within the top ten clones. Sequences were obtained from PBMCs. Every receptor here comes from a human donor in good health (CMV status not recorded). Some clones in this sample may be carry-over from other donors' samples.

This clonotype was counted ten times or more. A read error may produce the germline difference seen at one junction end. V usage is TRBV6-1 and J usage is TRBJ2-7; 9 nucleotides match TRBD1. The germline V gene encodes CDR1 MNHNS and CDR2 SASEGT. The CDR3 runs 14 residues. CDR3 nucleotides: TGTGCCAGCAGAGAAGACAGGGGGTTGTACGAGCAGTACTTC. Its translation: CASREDRGLYEQYF.

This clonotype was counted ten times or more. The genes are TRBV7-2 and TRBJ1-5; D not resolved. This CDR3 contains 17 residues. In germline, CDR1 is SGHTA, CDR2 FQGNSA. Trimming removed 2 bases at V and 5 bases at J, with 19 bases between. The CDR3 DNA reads TGTGCCAGCAGCTTAAACCATCATATAGGGAAAGATCAGCCCCAGCATTTT. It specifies CASSLNHHIGKDQPQHF.

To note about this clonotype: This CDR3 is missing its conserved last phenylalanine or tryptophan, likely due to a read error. The CDR3 DNA sequence: TGTGCCAGCAGGGAGAGAAAGAACACTGAAGCTTTCTAT. It is translated as CASRERKNTEAFY. The chain links TRBV28 to TRBJ1-1, with D hard to call. Trimming left V 6 bases short and J 1 base short, with 9 bases between. Germline assignment: CDR1 MDHEN and CDR2 SYDVKM. This CDR3 spans 13 amino acids.

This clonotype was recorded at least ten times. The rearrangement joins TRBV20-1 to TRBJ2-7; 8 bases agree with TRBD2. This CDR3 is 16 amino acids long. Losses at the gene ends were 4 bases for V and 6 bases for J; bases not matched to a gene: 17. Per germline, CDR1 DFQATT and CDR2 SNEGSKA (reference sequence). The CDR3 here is CSATFPGLVKTSEQYF. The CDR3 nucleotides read TGCAGTGCTACTTTCCCGGGACTAGTGAAGACAAGCGAGCAGTACTTC.

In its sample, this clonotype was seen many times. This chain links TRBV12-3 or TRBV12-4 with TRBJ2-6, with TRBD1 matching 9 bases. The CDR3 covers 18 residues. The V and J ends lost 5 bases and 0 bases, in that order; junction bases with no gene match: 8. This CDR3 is CASSTTGQGSSGANVLTF. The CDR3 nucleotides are TGTGCCAGCAGTACAACGGGACAGGGTTCCTCTGGGGCCAACGTCCTGACTTTC.

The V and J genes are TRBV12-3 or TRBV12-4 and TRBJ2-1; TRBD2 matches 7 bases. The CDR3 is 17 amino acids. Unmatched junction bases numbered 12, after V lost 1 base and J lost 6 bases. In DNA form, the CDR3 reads TGTGCCAGCAGTTTAGGATGGGGGGACTACTCAACCAATGAGCAGTTCTTC. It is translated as CASSLGWGDYSTNEQFF.

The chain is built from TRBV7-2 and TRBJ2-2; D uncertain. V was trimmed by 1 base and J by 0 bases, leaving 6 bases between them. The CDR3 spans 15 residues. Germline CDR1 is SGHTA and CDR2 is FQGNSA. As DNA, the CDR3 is TGTGCCAGCAGCTTAGAAAGGCCGAACACCGGGGAGCTGTTTTTT. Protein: CASSLERPNTGELFF.

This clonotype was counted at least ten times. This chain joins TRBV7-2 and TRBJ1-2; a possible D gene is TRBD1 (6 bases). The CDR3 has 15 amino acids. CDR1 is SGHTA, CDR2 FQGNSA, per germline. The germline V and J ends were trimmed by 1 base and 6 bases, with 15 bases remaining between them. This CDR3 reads CASSLEGTGYDGYTF. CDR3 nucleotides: TGTGCCAGCAGCTTAGAAGGTACAGGGTACGATGGCTACACCTTC.

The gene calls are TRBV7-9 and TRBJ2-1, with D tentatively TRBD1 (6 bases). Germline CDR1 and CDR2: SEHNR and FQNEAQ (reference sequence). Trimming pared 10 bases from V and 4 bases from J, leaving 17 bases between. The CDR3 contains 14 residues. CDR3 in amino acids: CANISDRLYNEQFF. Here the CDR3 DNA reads TGTGCCAACATTTCGGACAGACTTTACAATGAGCAGTTCTTC.

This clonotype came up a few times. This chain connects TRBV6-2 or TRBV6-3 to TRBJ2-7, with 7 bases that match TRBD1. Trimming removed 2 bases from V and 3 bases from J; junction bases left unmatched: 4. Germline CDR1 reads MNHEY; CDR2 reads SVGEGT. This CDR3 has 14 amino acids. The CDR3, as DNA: TGTGCCAGCAGTTACGGGGGACAGATCTACGAGCAGTACTTC. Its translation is CASSYGGQIYEQYF.

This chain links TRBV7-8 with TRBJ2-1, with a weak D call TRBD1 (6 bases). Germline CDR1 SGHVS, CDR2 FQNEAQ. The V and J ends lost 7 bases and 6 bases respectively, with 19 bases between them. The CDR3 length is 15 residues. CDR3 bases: TGTGCCAGCATTATAACAGGGTCCGGACGCAATGAGCAGTTCTTC. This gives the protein CASIITGSGRNEQFF.

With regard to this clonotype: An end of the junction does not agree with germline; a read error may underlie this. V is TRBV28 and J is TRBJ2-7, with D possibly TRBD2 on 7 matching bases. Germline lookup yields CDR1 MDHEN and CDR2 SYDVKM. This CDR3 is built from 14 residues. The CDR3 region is CASSFTGGRYEQYF. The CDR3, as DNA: TGTGCCAGCAGTTTTACCGGGGGGCGCTACGAACAGTACTTC.

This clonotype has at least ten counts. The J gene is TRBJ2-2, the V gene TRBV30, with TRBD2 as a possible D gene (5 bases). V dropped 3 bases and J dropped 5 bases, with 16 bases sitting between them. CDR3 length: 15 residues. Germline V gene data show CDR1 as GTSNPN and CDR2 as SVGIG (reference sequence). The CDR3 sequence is CAWRARGSSTGELFF. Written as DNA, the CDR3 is TGTGCCTGGAGGGCCCGAGGGTCCTCTACCGGGGAGCTGTTTTTT. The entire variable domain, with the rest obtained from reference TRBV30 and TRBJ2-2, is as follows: SQTIHQWPATLVQPVGSPLSLECTVEGTSNPNLYWYRQAAGRGLQLLFYSVGIGQISSEVPQNLSASRPQDRQFILSSKKLLLSDSGFYLCAWRARGSSTGELFFGEGSRLTVL.

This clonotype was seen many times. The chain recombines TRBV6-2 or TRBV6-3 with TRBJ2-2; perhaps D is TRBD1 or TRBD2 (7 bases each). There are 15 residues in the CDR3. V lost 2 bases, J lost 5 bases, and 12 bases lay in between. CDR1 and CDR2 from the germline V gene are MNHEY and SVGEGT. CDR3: CASSYPRGGTGELFF. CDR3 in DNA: TGTGCCAGCAGTTACCCCAGGGGGGGGACCGGGGAGCTGTTTTTT.

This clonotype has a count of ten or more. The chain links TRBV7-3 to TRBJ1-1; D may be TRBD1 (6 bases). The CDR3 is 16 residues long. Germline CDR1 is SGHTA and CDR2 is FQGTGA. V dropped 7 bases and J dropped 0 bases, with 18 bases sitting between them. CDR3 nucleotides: TGTGCCAGCACCTCCGTCGGGACACAGATGAACACTGAAGCTTTCTTT. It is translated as CASTSVGTQMNTEAFF.

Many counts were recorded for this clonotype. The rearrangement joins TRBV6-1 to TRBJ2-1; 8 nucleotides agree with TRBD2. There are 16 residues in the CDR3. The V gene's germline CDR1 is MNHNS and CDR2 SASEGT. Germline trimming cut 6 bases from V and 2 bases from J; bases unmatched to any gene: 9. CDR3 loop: CASSKTSGGAYNEQFF. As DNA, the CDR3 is TGTGCCAGCAGCAAAACTAGCGGAGGGGCCTACAATGAGCAGTTCTTC.

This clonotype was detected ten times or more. Written as DNA, the CDR3 is TGTGCCAGCAGTTTGGTGGACAGAGCCACTGAAGCTTTCTTT. Amino acid sequence: CASSLVDRATEAFF. The chain employs TRBV12-3 or TRBV12-4 and TRBJ1-1, with D tentatively TRBD1 (6 bases). Trimming shortened V by 3 bases and J by 4 bases, and 12 bases separated the two germline ends. This CDR3 spans 14 amino acids.

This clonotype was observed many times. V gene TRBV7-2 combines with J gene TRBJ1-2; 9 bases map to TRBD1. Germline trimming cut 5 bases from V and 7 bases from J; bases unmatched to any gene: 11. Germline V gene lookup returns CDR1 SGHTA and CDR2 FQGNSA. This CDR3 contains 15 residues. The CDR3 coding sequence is TGTGCCAGCAGCCAGATTACAGGGGGCGTTGGTGGCTACACCTTC. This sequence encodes CASSQITGGVGGYTF.

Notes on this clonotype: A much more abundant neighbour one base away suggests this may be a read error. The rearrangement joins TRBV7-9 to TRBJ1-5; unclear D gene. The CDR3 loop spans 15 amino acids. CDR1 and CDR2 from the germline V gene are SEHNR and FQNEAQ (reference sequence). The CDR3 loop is CASSLMVTSIQPQHF. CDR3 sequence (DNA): TGTGCCAGCAGCTTAATGGTAACTAGCATTCAGCCCCAGCATTTT. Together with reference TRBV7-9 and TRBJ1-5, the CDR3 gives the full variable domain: DTGVSQNPRHKITKRGQNVTFRCDPISEHNRLYWYRQTLGQGPEFLTYFQNEAQLEKSRLLSDRFSAERPKGSFSTLEIQRTEQGDSAMYLCASSLMVTSIQPQHFGDGTRLSIL.

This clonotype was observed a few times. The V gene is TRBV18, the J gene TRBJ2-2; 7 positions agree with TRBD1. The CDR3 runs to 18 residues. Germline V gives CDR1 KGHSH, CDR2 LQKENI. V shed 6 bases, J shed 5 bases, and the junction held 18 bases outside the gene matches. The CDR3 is CASSLLGQAGGKTGELFF. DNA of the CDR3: TGTGCCAGCTCCCTCCTCGGACAGGCTGGGGGCAAGACCGGGGAGCTGTTTTTT.

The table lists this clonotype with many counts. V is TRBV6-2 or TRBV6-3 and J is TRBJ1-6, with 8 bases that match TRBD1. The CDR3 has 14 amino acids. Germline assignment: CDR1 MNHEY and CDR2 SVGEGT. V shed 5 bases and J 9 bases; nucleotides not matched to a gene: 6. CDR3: CASSRRGRGSPLHF. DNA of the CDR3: TGTGCCAGCAGTCGCAGGGGGCGCGGTTCACCCCTCCACTTT.

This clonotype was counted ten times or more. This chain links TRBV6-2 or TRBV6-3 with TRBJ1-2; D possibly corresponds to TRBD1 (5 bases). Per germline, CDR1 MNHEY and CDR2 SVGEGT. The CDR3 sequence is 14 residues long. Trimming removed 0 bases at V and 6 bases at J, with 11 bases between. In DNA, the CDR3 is TGTGCCAGCAGTTACTCGAAACAGGTCGATGGCTACACCTTC. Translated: CASSYSKQVDGYTF.

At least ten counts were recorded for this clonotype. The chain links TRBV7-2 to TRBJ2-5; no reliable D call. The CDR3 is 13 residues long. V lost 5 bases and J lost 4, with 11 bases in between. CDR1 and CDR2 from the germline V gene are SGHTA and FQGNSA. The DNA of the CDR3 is TGTGCCAGCAGCCCATTAATCGGAGAGACCCAGTACTTC. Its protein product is CASSPLIGETQYF.

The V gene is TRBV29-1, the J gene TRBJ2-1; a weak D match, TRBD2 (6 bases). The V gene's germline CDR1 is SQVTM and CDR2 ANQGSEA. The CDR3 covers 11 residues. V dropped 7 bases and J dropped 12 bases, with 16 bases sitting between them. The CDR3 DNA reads TGCAGCGCCCAACGGGAGAGGGGGCAGTTCTTC. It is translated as CSAQRERGQFF.